Detailed here is one TCR beta chain. The antigen is not known. The PCR contained 60 Vbeta and 13 Jbeta primers. Authors' data handling: Some 80 million unique TCR beta chains, roughly 11 million shared, were counted in a later analysis. Profiling relied on immunoSEQ multiplex PCR, and the TCRdb table lists in-frame clones only, not all of them. Clone size and the V and J calls come from that table; the DNA yielded D and trimming. In all, the sample yields 200,000 or so clones. CDR1 and CDR2 from the germline V gene are MRHNA and SNTAGT. The junction had 5 bases not matched to a gene; V was cut back by 4 bases and J by 8 bases. The CDR3 sequence is 14 residues long. The data originate from a study of cytomegalovirus exposure and HLA in healthy donors. On the study more broadly: Early released data had about 85 million unique TCRs, all coming from HLA-typed donors. The study's findings and limits: Researchers catalogued 160 or so TCR beta chains as cytomegalovirus-associated. A previous analysis found most TCR beta V segments productive roughly 87% or roughly 30% of the time.

Input material: PBMCs. This clonotype was obtained from a girl aged 2 to 9 in good health and CMV-seropositive. The V call is TRBV6-4, the J call TRBJ2-1, with 10 positions matching TRBD2. The CDR3 DNA reads TGTGCCAGCAGTGCTAGCGGGAGTACAGATGAGCAGTTCTTC. It is translated as CASSASGSTDEQFF.